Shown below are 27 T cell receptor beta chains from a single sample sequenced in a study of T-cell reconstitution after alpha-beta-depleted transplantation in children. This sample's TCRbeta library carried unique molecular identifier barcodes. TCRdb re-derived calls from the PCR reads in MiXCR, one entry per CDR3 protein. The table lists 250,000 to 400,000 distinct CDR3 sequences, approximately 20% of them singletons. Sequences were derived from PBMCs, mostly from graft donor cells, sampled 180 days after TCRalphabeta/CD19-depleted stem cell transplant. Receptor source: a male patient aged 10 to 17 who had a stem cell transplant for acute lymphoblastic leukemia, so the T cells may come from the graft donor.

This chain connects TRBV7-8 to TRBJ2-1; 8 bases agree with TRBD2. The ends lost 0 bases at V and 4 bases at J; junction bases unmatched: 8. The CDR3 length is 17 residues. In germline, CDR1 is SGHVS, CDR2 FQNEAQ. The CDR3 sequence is CASSLALSSGYYNEQFF. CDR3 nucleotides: TGTGCCAGCAGCTTAGCGCTCTCTAGCGGGTATTACAATGAGCAGTTCTTC.

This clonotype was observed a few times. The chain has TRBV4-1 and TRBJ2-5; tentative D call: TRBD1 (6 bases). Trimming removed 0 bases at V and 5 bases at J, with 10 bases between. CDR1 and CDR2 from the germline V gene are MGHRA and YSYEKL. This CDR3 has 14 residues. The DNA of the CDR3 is TGCGCCAGCAGCCAAGACGCAGGGGAGGAGACCCAGTACTTC. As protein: CASSQDAGEETQYF.

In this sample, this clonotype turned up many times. CDR3 sequence reads: CASSLAVMGLSEQFF. The CDR3 nucleotides read TGCGCCAGCAGCTTGGCGGTTATGGGATTGAGTGAGCAGTTCTTC. The rearrangement uses TRBV5-1 and TRBJ2-1; D unresolved. The V end lost 0 bases, the J end lost 9 bases, and 16 bases lay between the germline ends. The CDR3 is made up of 15 amino acids. Per germline, CDR1 SGHRS and CDR2 YFSETQ.

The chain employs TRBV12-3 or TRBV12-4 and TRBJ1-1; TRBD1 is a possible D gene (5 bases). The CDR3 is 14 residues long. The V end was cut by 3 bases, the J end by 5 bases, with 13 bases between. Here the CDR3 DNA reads TGTGCCAGCAGTTTCGCTCAGGGCGAGACTGAAGCTTTCTTT. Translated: CASSFAQGETEAFF.

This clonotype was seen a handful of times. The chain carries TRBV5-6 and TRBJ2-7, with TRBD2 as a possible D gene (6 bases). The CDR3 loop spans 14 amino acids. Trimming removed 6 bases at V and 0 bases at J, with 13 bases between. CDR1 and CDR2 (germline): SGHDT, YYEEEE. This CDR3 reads CASKWGTYSYEQYF. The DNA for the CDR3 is TGTGCCAGCAAGTGGGGGACTTACTCCTACGAGCAGTACTTC. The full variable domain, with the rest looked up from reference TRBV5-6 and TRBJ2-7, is DAGVTQSPTHLIKTRGQQVTLRCSPKSGHDTVSWYQQALGQGPQFIFQYYEEEERQRGNFPDRFSGHQFPNYSSELNVNALLLGDSALYLCASKWGTYSYEQYFGPGTRLTVT.

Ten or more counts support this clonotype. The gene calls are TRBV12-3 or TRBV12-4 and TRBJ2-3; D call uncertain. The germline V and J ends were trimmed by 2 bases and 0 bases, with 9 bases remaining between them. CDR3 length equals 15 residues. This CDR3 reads CASSLSLESTDTQYF. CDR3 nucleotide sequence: TGTGCCAGCAGTTTATCTCTAGAGAGCACAGATACGCAGTATTTT.

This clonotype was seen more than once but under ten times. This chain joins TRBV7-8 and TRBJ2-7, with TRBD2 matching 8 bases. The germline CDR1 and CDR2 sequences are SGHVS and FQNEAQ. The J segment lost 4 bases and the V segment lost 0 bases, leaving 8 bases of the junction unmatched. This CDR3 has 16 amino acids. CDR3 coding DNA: TGTGCCAGCAGCTTAGCCGGACTAGCAGGCCCGTACGAGCAGTACTTC. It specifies CASSLAGLAGPYEQYF.

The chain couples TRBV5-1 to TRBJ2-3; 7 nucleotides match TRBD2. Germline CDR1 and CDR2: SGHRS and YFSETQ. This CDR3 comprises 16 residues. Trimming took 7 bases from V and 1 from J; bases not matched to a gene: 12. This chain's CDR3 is CASCQLAGFRTDTQYF. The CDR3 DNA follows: TGCGCCAGCTGCCAATTAGCGGGCTTCCGCACAGATACGCAGTATTTT. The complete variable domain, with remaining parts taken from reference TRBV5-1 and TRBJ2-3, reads KAGVTQTPRYLIKTRGQQVTLSCSPISGHRSVSWYQQTPGQGLQFLFEYFSETQRNKGNFPGRFSGRQFSNSRSEMNVSTLELGDSALYLCASCQLAGFRTDTQYFGPGTRLTVL.

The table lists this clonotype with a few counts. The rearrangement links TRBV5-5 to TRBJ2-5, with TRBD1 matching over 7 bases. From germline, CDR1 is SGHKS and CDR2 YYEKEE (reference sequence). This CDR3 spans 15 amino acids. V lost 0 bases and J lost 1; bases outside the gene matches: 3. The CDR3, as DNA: TGTGCCAGCAGCTTGGCAAGGGACAGCCAAGAGACCCAGTACTTC. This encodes CASSLARDSQETQYF.

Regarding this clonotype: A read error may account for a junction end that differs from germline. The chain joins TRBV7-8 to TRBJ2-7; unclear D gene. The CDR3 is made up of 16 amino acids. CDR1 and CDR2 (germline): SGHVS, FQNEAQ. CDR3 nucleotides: TGTGCCAGCAGCTTACGTGGAGCCCTTCTCTCCTACGAGCAGCACTTC. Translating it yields CASSLRGALLSYEQHF.

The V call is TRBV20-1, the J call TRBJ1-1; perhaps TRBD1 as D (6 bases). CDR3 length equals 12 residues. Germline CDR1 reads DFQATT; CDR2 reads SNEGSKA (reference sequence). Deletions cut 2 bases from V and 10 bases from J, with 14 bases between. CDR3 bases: TGCAGTGCTAGACCGAGGACAGTAGGAGCTTTCTTT. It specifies CSARPRTVGAFF.

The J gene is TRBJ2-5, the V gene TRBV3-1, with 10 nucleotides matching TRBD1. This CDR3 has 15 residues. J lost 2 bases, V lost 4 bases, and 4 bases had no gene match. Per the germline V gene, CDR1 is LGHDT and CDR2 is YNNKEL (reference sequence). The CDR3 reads CASSPGTGEQETQYF. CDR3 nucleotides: TGTGCCAGCAGCCCAGGGACAGGGGAACAAGAGACCCAGTACTTC.

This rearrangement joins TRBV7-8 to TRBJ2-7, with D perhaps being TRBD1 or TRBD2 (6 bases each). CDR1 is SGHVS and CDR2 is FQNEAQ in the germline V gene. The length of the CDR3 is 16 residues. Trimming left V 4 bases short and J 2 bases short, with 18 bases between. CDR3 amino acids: CASSSRGGLLTYEQYF. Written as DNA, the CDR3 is TGTGCCAGCAGCTCTCGAGGGGGGCTGCTCACCTACGAGCAGTACTTC.

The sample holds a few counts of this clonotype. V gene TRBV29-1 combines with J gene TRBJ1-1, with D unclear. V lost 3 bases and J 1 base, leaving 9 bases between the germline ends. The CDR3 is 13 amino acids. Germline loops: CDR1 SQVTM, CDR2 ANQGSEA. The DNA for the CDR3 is TGCAGCGTTGATCCCGGGTCGAACACTGAAGCTTTCTTT. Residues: CSVDPGSNTEAFF.

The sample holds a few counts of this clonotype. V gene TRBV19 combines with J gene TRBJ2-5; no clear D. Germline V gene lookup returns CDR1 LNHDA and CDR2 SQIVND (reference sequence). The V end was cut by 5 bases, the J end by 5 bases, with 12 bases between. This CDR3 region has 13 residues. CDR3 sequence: CASSVGFWETQYF. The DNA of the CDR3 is TGTGCCAGTAGTGTCGGTTTTTGGGAGACCCAGTACTTC.

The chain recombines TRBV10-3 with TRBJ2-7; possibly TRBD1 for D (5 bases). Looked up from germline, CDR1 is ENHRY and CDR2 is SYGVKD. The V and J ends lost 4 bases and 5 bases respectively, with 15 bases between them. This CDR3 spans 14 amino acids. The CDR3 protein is CAISVRQYGDEQYF. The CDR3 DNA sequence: TGTGCCATCAGTGTAAGACAGTACGGAGACGAGCAGTACTTC.

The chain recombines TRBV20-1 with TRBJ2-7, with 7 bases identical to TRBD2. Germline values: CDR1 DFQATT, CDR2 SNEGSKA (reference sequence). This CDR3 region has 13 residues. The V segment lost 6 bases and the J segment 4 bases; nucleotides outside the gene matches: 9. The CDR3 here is CSARKGGAYEQYF. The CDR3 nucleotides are TGCAGTGCCAGGAAGGGAGGGGCTTACGAGCAGTACTTC.

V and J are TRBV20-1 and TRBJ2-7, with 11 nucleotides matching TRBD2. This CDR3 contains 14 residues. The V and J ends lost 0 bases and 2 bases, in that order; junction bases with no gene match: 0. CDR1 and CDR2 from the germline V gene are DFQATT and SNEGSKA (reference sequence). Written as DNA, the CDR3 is TGCAGTGCTAGAGAACTAGCGGGGGCCTACGAGCAGTACTTC. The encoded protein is CSARELAGAYEQYF.

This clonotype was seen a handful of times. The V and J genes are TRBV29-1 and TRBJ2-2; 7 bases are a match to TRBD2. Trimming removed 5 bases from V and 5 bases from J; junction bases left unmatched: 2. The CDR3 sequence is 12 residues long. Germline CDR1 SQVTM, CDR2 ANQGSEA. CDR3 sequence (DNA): TGCAGCGTTTCCGGGGGGACCGGGGAGCTGTTTTTT. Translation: CSVSGGTGELFF.

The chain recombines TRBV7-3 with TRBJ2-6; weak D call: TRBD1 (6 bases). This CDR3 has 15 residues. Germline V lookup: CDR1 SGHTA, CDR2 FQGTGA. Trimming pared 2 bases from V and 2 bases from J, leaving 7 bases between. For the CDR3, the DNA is TGTGCCAGCAGCTTAGAGGGGGCTGGGGCCAACGTCCTGACTTTC. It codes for CASSLEGAGANVLTF.

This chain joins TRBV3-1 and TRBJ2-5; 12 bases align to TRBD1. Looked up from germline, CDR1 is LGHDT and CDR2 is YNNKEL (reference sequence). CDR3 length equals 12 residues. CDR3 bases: TGTGCATCGGGACAGGGGGCAGAGACCCAGTACTTC. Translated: CASGQGAETQYF.

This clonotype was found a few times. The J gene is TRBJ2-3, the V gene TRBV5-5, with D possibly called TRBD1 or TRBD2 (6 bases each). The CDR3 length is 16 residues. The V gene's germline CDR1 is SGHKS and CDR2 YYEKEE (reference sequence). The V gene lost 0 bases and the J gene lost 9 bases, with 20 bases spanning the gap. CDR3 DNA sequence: TGTGCCAGCAGCTTGGCCCTCTTTCCAGGGGAGGTGACGCAGTATTTT. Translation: CASSLALFPGEVTQYF.

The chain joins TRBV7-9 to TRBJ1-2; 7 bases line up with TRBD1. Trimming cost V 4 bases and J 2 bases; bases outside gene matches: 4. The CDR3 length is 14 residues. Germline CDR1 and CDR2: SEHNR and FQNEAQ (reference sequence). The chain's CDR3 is CASSSGQANYGYTF. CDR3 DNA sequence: TGTGCCAGCAGCTCCGGACAGGCCAACTATGGCTACACCTTC.

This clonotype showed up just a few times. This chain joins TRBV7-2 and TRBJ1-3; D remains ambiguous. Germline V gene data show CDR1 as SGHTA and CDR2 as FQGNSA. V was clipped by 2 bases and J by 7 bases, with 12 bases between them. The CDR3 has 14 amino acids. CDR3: CASSLRGFGNTIYF. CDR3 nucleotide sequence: TGTGCCAGCAGCTTACGAGGTTTCGGGAACACCATATATTTT.

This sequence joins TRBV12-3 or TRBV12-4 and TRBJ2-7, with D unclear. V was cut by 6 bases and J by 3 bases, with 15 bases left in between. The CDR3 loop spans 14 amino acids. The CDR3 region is CASRADSTYYEQYF. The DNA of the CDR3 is TGTGCCAGCAGGGCCGACTCGACCTACTACGAGCAGTACTTC.

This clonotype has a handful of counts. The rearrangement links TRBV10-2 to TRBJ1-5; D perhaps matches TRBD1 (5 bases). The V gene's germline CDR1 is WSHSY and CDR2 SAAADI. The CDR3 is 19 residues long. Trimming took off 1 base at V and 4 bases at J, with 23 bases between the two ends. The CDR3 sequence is CASSEWPGTADFFNQPQHF. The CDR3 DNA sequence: TGCGCCAGCAGTGAGTGGCCCGGGACCGCGGACTTCTTTAATCAGCCCCAGCATTTT.

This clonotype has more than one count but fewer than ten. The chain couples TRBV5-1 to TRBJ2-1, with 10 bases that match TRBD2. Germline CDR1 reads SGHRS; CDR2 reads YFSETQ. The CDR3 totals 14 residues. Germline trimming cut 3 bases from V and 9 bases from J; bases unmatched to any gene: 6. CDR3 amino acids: CASSSAGGPAEQFF. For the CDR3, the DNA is TGCGCCAGCAGCTCAGCGGGAGGGCCGGCTGAGCAGTTCTTC.